These 15 T cell receptor beta chains came from one sample sequenced in a study of T cell changes during pregnancy in multiple sclerosis. Some clones are missing from TCRdb's copy, which holds only in-frame ones; the method was immunoSEQ multiplex PCR. The repertoire holds 50,000 to 65,000 clones, roughly nine tenths seen once, with 0.76% in the top ten. This sample comprised CD4+ T cells from peripheral blood mononuclear cells, obtained in the first trimester of pregnancy. The origin of the receptors is a female donor with multiple sclerosis, enrolled in a pregnancy study.

The CDR3 coding sequence is TGTGCCACCAGCAGAGAAGTCGGGACAGGGGACCGGACCCAGTACTTC. Protein sequence: CATSREVGTGDRTQYF. The chain combines TRBV15 with TRBJ2-5; 10 bases line up with TRBD1. This CDR3 is built from 16 residues. J gave up 7 bases and V 0 bases, and 8 bases lay outside the gene matches. From germline, CDR1 is LNHNV and CDR2 YYDKDF (reference sequence).

The V call is TRBV29-1, the J call TRBJ1-1; 9 bases fit TRBD1. V shed 5 bases and J 5 bases; nucleotides not matched to a gene: 15. From germline, CDR1 is SQVTM and CDR2 ANQGSEA. This CDR3 has 16 amino acids. Here the CDR3 reads CSVSITGTGSGTEAFF. The CDR3 bases are TGCAGCGTTTCGATTACCGGGACAGGGTCGGGAACTGAAGCTTTCTTT. Full variable domain (rest looked up from reference TRBV29-1 and TRBJ1-1): SAVISQKPSRDICQRGTSLTIQCQVDSQVTMMFWYRQQPGQSLTLIATANQGSEATYESGFVIDKFPISRPNLTFSTLTVSNMSPEDSSIYLCSVSITGTGSGTEAFFGQGTRLTVV.

This chain joins TRBV4-3 and TRBJ2-3, with TRBD2 as a possible D gene (6 bases). Per the germline V gene, CDR1 is LGHNA and CDR2 is YSLEER. The CDR3 consists of 16 residues. The V end was cut by 4 bases, the J end by 3 bases, with 17 bases between. The CDR3 reads CASSPKVGGRTDTQYF. CDR3 nucleotide sequence: TGCGCCAGCAGCCCGAAGGTTGGGGGGAGGACAGATACGCAGTATTTT.

V is TRBV7-2 and J is TRBJ1-5; TRBD1 aligns across 8 bases. From germline, CDR1 is SGHTA and CDR2 FQGNSA. V lost 2 bases and J lost 9; bases outside the gene matches: 9. The CDR3 runs to 15 residues. The CDR3 sequence is CASSLRDRGLGPQHF. As DNA, the CDR3 is TGTGCCAGCAGCTTACGAGACAGGGGCCTAGGGCCCCAGCATTTT. The variable domain in full, with the rest retrieved from reference TRBV7-2 and TRBJ1-5, is GAGVSQSPSNKVTEKGKDVELRCDPISGHTALYWYRQSLGQGLEFLIYFQGNSAPDKSGLPSDRFSAERTGGSVSTLTIQRTQQEDSAVYLCASSLRDRGLGPQHFGDGTRLSIL.

The chain employs TRBV2 and TRBJ1-2; a possible D gene is TRBD1 (5 bases). CDR1 and CDR2 from the germline V gene are SNHLY and FYNNEI. V lost 8 bases, J lost 3 bases, and 13 bases lay in between. This CDR3 spans 13 amino acids. The CDR3 nucleotides are TGTGCCAGCCTGGTCTCCAGGGACTATGGCTACACCTTC. Its translation: CASLVSRDYGYTF.

V usage is TRBV7-9 and J usage is TRBJ2-5; 7 bases align to TRBD1. Germline CDR1 and CDR2: SEHNR and FQNEAQ (reference sequence). V trimming: 2 bases; J trimming: 1 base; junction bases outside the gene matches: 4. CDR3 size: 15 residues. The CDR3 loop is CASSLYGTVQETQYF. The DNA of the CDR3 is TGTGCCAGCAGCTTATACGGGACAGTCCAAGAGACCCAGTACTTC.

V gene TRBV6-5 combines with J gene TRBJ2-7; D is unclear. The CDR3 extends over 11 amino acids. The V end was cut by 4 bases, the J end by 4 bases, with 5 bases between. Germline assignment: CDR1 MNHEY and CDR2 SVGAGI. As DNA, the CDR3 is TGTGCCAGCAGTTCCGTTTACGAGCAGTACTTC. Protein: CASSSVYEQYF.

The count of this clone is one. This chain connects TRBV7-2 to TRBJ1-6, with 9 bases identical to TRBD1. V shed 5 bases, J shed 11 bases, and the junction held 7 bases outside the gene matches. Germline loops: CDR1 SGHTA, CDR2 FQGNSA. The CDR3 runs to 14 residues. CDR3 sequence reads: CASSTTGTGTPLHF. The CDR3 region has the DNA TGTGCCAGCAGCACCACCGGGACAGGGACACCCCTCCACTTT. The full variable domain, its missing parts supplied by reference TRBV7-2 and TRBJ1-6, is GAGVSQSPSNKVTEKGKDVELRCDPISGHTALYWYRQSLGQGLEFLIYFQGNSAPDKSGLPSDRFSAERTGGSVSTLTIQRTQQEDSAVYLCASSTTGTGTPLHFGNGTRLTVT.

V and J are TRBV30 and TRBJ1-1; D is ambiguous. CDR3 length equals 11 residues. Germline CDR1 reads GTSNPN; CDR2 reads SVGIG (reference sequence). Trimming left V 4 bases short and J 7 bases short, with 10 bases between. CDR3 protein: CAWKRVYEAFF. The CDR3 nucleotides read TGTGCCTGGAAGAGAGTATATGAAGCTTTCTTT.

The V and J genes are TRBV5-4 and TRBJ2-3, with D possibly TRBD1 on 5 matching bases. This CDR3 spans 14 amino acids. The ends were cut back, 7 bases at V and 6 bases at J, with 18 bases in the middle. The germline gives CDR1 SGHNT, CDR2 YYREEE (reference sequence). The CDR3, as DNA: TGTGCCAGCTTCTCCAGGGCCATCGGGGATACGCAGTATTTT. Protein product: CASFSRAIGDTQYF.

CDR3 DNA: TGTGCCAGCAGCAATCGGACAGGGTGGTATGGCTACACCTTC. It yields the protein CASSNRTGWYGYTF. J is TRBJ1-2 and V is TRBV6-5; TRBD1 matches at 8 bases. Germline V gene lookup returns CDR1 MNHEY and CDR2 SVGAGI. The CDR3 runs 14 residues. V shed 6 bases and J 5 bases; nucleotides not matched to a gene: 8.

The genes are TRBV5-6 and TRBJ1-1; no firm D call. The CDR3 extends over 15 amino acids. Germline values: CDR1 SGHDT, CDR2 YYEEEE. V was cut by 4 bases and J by 0 bases, with 13 bases left in between. Here the CDR3 DNA reads TGTGCCAGCAGCCCCGATCCGGGGATGAACACTGAAGCTTTCTTT. Its protein is CASSPDPGMNTEAFF.

V usage is TRBV18 and J usage is TRBJ2-2; 11 bases fit TRBD2. Trimming at V came to 0 bases and at J to 4 bases, leaving 1 base not matched to a gene. CDR1 and CDR2 (germline): KGHSH, LQKENI. The CDR3 has 16 amino acids. The CDR3 loop is CASSPPTSGTTGELFF. In DNA, the CDR3 is TGTGCCAGCTCACCACCGACTAGCGGGACCACCGGGGAGCTGTTTTTT.

The CDR3 reads CASSSIGGRTEAFF. In DNA, the CDR3 is TGTGCCAGTAGTTCGATCGGGGGGCGGACTGAAGCTTTCTTT. The V call is TRBV19, the J call TRBJ1-1; a possible D gene is TRBD1 (6 bases). Per germline, CDR1 LNHDA and CDR2 SQIVND (reference sequence). Trimming took 5 bases from V and 5 from J, leaving 15 bases between them. This CDR3 is built from 14 residues.

The chain carries TRBV7-2 and TRBJ2-5; TRBD2 matches at 12 bases. Looked up from germline, CDR1 is SGHTA and CDR2 is FQGNSA. The CDR3 sequence is 15 residues long. Trimming removed 8 bases from V and 0 bases from J; junction bases left unmatched: 4. The CDR3 here is CASRWTSGNQETQYF. CDR3 in DNA: TGTGCCAGCCGGTGGACTAGCGGGAACCAAGAGACCCAGTACTTC.